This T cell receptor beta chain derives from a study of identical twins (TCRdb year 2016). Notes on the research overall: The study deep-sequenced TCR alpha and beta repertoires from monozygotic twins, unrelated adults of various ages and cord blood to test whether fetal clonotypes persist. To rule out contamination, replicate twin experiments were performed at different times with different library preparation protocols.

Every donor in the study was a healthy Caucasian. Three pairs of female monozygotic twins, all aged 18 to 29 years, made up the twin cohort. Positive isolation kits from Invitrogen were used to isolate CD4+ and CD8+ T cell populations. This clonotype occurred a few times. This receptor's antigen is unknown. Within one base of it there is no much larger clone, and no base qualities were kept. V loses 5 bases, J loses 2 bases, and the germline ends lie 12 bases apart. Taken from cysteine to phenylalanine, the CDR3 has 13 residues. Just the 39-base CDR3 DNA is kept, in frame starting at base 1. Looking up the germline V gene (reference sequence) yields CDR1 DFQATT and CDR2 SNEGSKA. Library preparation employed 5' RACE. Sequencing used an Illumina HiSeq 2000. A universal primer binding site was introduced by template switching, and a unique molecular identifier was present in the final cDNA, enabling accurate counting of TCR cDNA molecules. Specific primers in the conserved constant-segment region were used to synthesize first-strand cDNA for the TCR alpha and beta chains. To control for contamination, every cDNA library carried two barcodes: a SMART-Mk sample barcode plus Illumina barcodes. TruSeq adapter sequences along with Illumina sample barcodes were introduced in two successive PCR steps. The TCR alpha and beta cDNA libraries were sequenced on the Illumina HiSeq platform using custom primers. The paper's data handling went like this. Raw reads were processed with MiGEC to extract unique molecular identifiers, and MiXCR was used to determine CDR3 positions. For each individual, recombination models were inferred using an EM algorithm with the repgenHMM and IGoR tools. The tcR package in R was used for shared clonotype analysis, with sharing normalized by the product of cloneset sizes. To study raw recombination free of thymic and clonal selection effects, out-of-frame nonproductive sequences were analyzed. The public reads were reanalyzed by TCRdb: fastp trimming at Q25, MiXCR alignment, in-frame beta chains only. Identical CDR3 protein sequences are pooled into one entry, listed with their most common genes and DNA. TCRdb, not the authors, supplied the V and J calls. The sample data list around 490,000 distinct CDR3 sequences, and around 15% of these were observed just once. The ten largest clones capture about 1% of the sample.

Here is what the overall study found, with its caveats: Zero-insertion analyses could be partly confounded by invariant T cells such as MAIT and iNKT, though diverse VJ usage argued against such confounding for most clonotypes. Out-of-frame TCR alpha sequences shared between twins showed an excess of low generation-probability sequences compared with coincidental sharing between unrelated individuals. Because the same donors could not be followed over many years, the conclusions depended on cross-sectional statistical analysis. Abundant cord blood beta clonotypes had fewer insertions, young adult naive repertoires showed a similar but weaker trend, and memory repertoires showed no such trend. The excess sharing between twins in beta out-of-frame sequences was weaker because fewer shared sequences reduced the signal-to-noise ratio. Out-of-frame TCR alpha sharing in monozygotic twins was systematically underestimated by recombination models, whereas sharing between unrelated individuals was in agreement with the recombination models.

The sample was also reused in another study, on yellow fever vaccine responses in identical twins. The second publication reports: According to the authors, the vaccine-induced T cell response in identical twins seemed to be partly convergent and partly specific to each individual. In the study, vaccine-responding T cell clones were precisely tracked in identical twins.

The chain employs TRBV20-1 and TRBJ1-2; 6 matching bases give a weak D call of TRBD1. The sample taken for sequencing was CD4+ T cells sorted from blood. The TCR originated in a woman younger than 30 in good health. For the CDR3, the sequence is CSASSGTNYGYTF. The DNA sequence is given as TGCAGTGCTTCGTCGGGGACAAACTATGGCTACACCTTC.